Below, 28 T cell receptor beta chains from the same sample are listed, as sequenced in a study of CD8 T cells in ankylosing spondylitis. Regarding the study as a whole: For ankylosing spondylitis blood, a TCR beta motif of under 10 highly homologous variants appeared characteristic.

These receptors' targets are unknown. TCRdb analysed the 5' RACE reads with MiXCR anew, one entry per CDR3 protein. The sample has approximately 520,000 distinct CDR3 sequences; roughly 5% are singletons. The sequenced sample was blood, either unsorted or a sorted T cell fraction (not recorded which). Source of these receptors: a male donor with ankylosing spondylitis.

This clonotype was detected ten times or more. The CDR3 nucleotides read TGCAGTGCTCCTTCAGCGGGAGGGTGGTCAGATACGCAGTATTTT. Its translation: CSAPSAGGWSDTQYF. V is TRBV20-1 and J is TRBJ2-3; TRBD2 agrees at 10 bases. After removal of 5 bases from V and 4 bases from J, the junction contained 9 bases not matched to a gene. This CDR3 region has 15 residues. Germline V CDR1 and CDR2: DFQATT, SNEGSKA (reference sequence).

In its sample, this clonotype was seen a few times. The chain links TRBV7-9 to TRBJ1-6; D is possibly TRBD1 (5 bases). CDR3 size: 14 residues. V lost 5 bases to trimming and J lost 0 bases, with 5 bases between them. CDR1 and CDR2 (germline): SEHNR, FQNEAQ (reference sequence). CDR3 DNA sequence: TGTGCCAGCAGCGACAGCTCCTATAATTCACCCCTCCACTTT. Amino acid sequence: CASSDSSYNSPLHF.

This clonotype has ten or more counts. Here the CDR3 DNA reads TGTGCCAGCAGCTACCGGGTACAGTTCGATACCGGAAAACTGTTTTTT. Protein product: CASSYRVQFDTGKLFF. The chain couples TRBV7-2 to TRBJ1-4; D remains ambiguous. In germline, CDR1 is SGHTA, CDR2 FQGNSA. The CDR3 consists of 16 residues. V shed 4 bases and J shed 10 bases, with 22 bases lying between them.

This clonotype was recorded many times. This rearrangement joins TRBV5-6 to TRBJ2-1, with TRBD1 identical over 11 bases. Per germline, CDR1 SGHDT and CDR2 YYEEEE. V shed 5 bases, J shed 3 bases, and the junction held 1 base outside the gene matches. This CDR3 is built from 14 residues. In DNA, the CDR3 is TGTGCCAGCAGGGACAGGGGGCTCTACAATGAGCAGTTCTTC. It is translated as CASRDRGLYNEQFF.

This chain joins TRBV28 and TRBJ2-7, with unresolved D. This CDR3 region has 12 residues. Per germline, CDR1 MDHEN and CDR2 SYDVKM. V was clipped by 0 bases and J by 6 bases, with 6 bases between them. Here the CDR3 DNA reads TGTGCCAGCAGTTTATGGCGAGGCGAGCAGTACTTC. Amino acid sequence: CASSLWRGEQYF.

The CDR3 bases are TGTGCCAGCAGCCGGACAGGGGGCATGGACATTCAGTACTTC. Translating it yields CASSRTGGMDIQYF. The J gene is TRBJ2-4, the V gene TRBV28; 11 positions match TRBD1. The junction had 6 bases not matched to a gene; V was cut back by 6 bases and J by 8 bases. Germline V lookup: CDR1 MDHEN, CDR2 SYDVKM. The CDR3 is 14 residues long.

This clonotype was observed many times. CDR3 residues: CASSPLAGSGNNEQFF. CDR3 DNA: TGTGCCAGCAGCCCGCTAGCGGGGTCCGGGAACAATGAGCAGTTCTTC. The rearrangement links TRBV7-2 to TRBJ2-1; 9 bases agree with TRBD2. With V trimmed by 5 bases and J by 5 bases, 10 bases remained unmatched. Per germline, CDR1 SGHTA and CDR2 FQGNSA. The CDR3 spans 16 residues.

This clonotype was counted many times. The chain carries TRBV27 and TRBJ2-3; the D gene is possibly TRBD1 (6 bases). This CDR3 has 13 residues. The V gene's germline CDR1 is MNHEY and CDR2 SMNVEV (reference sequence). V was clipped by 7 bases and J by 4 bases, with 12 bases between them. The CDR3 DNA follows: TGTGCCAGCACCCTAAGGGGGTCAGATACGCAGTATTTT. Its translation: CASTLRGSDTQYF.

This clonotype was recorded many times. The chain combines TRBV5-1 with TRBJ1-1; unclear D gene. This CDR3 has 14 residues. Per the germline V gene, CDR1 is SGHRS and CDR2 is YFSETQ. Trimming took 7 bases from V and 3 from J, leaving 16 bases between them. CDR3 DNA sequence: TGCGCCAGCCGGCCCTCAAGGTGGGACACTGAAGCTTTCTTT. Its translation: CASRPSRWDTEAFF.

This clonotype was counted many times. The chain is built from TRBV27 and TRBJ2-2, with 9 bases identical to TRBD2. The J segment lost 1 base and the V segment lost 6 bases, leaving 3 bases of the junction unmatched. Germline values: CDR1 MNHEY, CDR2 SMNVEV (reference sequence). The CDR3 runs 15 residues. CDR3 bases: TGTGCCAGCAGCCAGCGGGGGGTGAACACCGGGGAGCTGTTTTTT. This translates into CASSQRGVNTGELFF.

Concerning this clonotype: A single base separates this from a much larger clone, so it may be a read error. The J gene is TRBJ1-5, the V gene TRBV7-2; D may be TRBD1 (5 bases). Looked up from germline, CDR1 is SGHTA and CDR2 is FQGNSA. The CDR3 is 15 amino acids. CDR3 sequence (DNA): TGTGCCACCAGCTTATTCGGGGACAGCAATCAGCCCCAGCATTTT. This translates into CATSLFGDSNQPQHF.

This clonotype was recorded many times. The DNA of the CDR3 is TGTGCCAGCAGTGGTAAGCGGGAGGGAGGCAATGAGCAGTTCTTC. As protein: CASSGKREGGNEQFF. This chain joins TRBV6-2 or TRBV6-3 and TRBJ2-1; 10 bases are a match to TRBD2. CDR1 and CDR2 (germline): MNHEY, SVGEGT. Trimming removed 5 bases from V and 6 bases from J; junction bases left unmatched: 7. This CDR3 region has 15 residues.

This clonotype was counted many times. CDR3 sequence: CSVERGLGLYGYTF. CDR3 in DNA: TGCAGCGTCGAAAGGGGACTTGGACTCTATGGCTACACCTTC. The chain combines TRBV29-1 with TRBJ1-2; tentative D call: TRBD1 (5 bases). V shed 6 bases and J shed 4 bases, with 18 bases lying between them. The CDR3 is made up of 14 amino acids. Germline loops: CDR1 SQVTM, CDR2 ANQGSEA.

There are many counts of this clonotype. The chain employs TRBV28 and TRBJ2-7; D unresolved. The CDR3 loop spans 13 amino acids. Trimming stripped 4 bases from V and 3 bases from J, with 10 bases between. Germline V gene lookup returns CDR1 MDHEN and CDR2 SYDVKM. The DNA of the CDR3 is TGTGCCAGCAGTTCTAGGTACTACTACGAGCAGTACTTC. Translating it yields CASSSRYYYEQYF.

This clonotype was detected ten times or more. This chain links TRBV5-1 with TRBJ2-3; 12 bases are shared with TRBD2. The J segment lost 4 bases and the V segment lost 1 base, leaving 7 bases of the junction unmatched. The CDR3 sequence is 17 residues long. Germline values: CDR1 SGHRS, CDR2 YFSETQ. CDR3 loop: CASSLNPSGGAADTQYF. In nucleotides, the CDR3 is TGCGCCAGCAGCTTGAACCCTAGCGGGGGGGCCGCAGATACGCAGTATTTT. The variable domain in full, completed from reference TRBV5-1 and TRBJ2-3, reads KAGVTQTPRYLIKTRGQQVTLSCSPISGHRSVSWYQQTPGQGLQFLFEYFSETQRNKGNFPGRFSGRQFSNSRSEMNVSTLELGDSALYLCASSLNPSGGAADTQYFGPGTRLTVL.

This clonotype was seen only a few times. The chain is built from TRBV28 and TRBJ2-5, with a tentative D call TRBD1 (6 bases). The CDR3 sequence is 15 residues long. V lost 6 bases and J 5 bases, leaving 19 bases between the germline ends. Looked up from germline, CDR1 is MDHEN and CDR2 is SYDVKM. This CDR3 reads CASRVGTRDLETQYF. Written as DNA, the CDR3 is TGTGCCAGCAGAGTCGGGACACGCGACCTCGAGACCCAGTACTTC. The whole variable domain, filled in from reference TRBV28 and TRBJ2-5, reads DVKVTQSSRYLVKRTGEKVFLECVQDMDHENMFWYRQDPGLGLRLIYFSYDVKMKEKGDIPEGYSVSREKKERFSLILESASTNQTSMYLCASRVGTRDLETQYFGPGTRLLVL.

The table lists this clonotype with many counts. The V and J genes are TRBV12-3 or TRBV12-4 and TRBJ2-1, with D possibly being TRBD1 (6 bases). Trimming left V 6 bases short and J 2 bases short, with 14 bases between. The CDR3 is 15 amino acids. CDR3 residues: CASSNHRAPYNEQFF. The CDR3 nucleotides are TGTGCCAGCAGCAACCACAGGGCCCCCTACAATGAGCAGTTCTTC.

This clonotype was seen many times. The chain employs TRBV6-1 and TRBJ2-3; 9 nucleotides match TRBD2. This CDR3 region has 16 residues. CDR1 and CDR2 from the germline V gene are MNHNS and SASEGT. Trimming took 6 bases from V and 1 from J; bases not matched to a gene: 8. In nucleotides, the CDR3 is TGTGCCAGCAGGCAGACCAGCGGGAGGCGCACAGATACGCAGTATTTT. Protein: CASRQTSGRRTDTQYF.

This clonotype came up many times. The chain carries TRBV12-3 or TRBV12-4 and TRBJ2-3; D may be TRBD1 or TRBD2 (7 bases each). This CDR3 is built from 15 residues. V dropped 5 bases and J dropped 7 bases, with 19 bases sitting between them. DNA for the CDR3: TGTGCCAGCAGTCCATCAGGGGGGGGGAGGAATACGCAGTATTTT. This gives the protein CASSPSGGGRNTQYF.

This clonotype was counted at least ten times. The genes are TRBV28 and TRBJ2-5; D is tentatively TRBD1 or TRBD2 (7 bases each). Trimming removed 5 bases at V and 1 base at J, with 23 bases between. Germline V gives CDR1 MDHEN, CDR2 SYDVKM. CDR3 size: 18 residues. In DNA form, the CDR3 reads TGTGCCAGCAGTCCTTGGGTTACCCCAGGGGGGGGCCAAGAGACCCAGTACTTC. It is translated as CASSPWVTPGGGQETQYF.

This clonotype was recorded at least ten times. The chain couples TRBV4-2 to TRBJ2-7; maybe TRBD1 (6 bases). CDR1 and CDR2 from the germline V gene are LGHNA and YNFKEQ. The CDR3 has 15 residues. V lost 1 base and J 2 bases, leaving 12 bases between the germline ends. In DNA form, the CDR3 reads TGTGCCAGCAGCCAAGTCCGGACAGACCCCTACGAGCAGTACTTC. As protein: CASSQVRTDPYEQYF.

The table lists this clonotype with many counts. This chain connects TRBV5-1 to TRBJ2-5; D unresolved. V dropped 0 bases and J dropped 1 base, with 7 bases sitting between them. Germline loops: CDR1 SGHRS, CDR2 YFSETQ. CDR3 length equals 14 residues. The DNA for the CDR3 is TGCGCCAGCAGCTTGGGTTCCATCCAAGAGACCCAGTACTTC. It specifies CASSLGSIQETQYF.

In its sample, this clonotype was seen many times. The rearrangement joins TRBV5-1 to TRBJ2-5, with D perhaps TRBD1 or TRBD2 (5 bases each). Germline V gene data show CDR1 as SGHRS and CDR2 as YFSETQ. With 3 bases removed from V and 1 base from J, the gap between germline ends came to 13 bases. This CDR3 comprises 15 residues. The CDR3 is CASSSSRDGQETQYF. Written as DNA, the CDR3 is TGCGCCAGCAGCTCATCACGGGACGGCCAAGAGACCCAGTACTTC.

This clonotype was counted ten times or more. The chain joins TRBV20-1 to TRBJ2-1; TRBD1 aligns across 12 bases. Germline trimming cut 5 bases from V and 9 bases from J; bases unmatched to any gene: 11. From germline, CDR1 is DFQATT and CDR2 SNEGSKA (reference sequence). The length of the CDR3 is 15 residues. The CDR3 region is CSAYIGTGGGGEQFF. The DNA for the CDR3 is TGCAGTGCTTATATCGGGACAGGGGGCGGAGGTGAGCAGTTCTTC.

This clonotype was counted many times. The J gene is TRBJ1-6, the V gene TRBV20-1; the D is unclear. Trimming cost V 2 bases and J 4 bases, with 12 bases left between them. The V gene's germline CDR1 is DFQATT and CDR2 SNEGSKA (reference sequence). CDR3 length equals 15 residues. CDR3 bases: TGCAGTGCTAGACCGGCGGACGGTTATAATTCACCCCTCCACTTT. Protein sequence: CSARPADGYNSPLHF.

There are many counts of this clonotype. The chain employs TRBV29-1 and TRBJ2-1; D is unresolved. The germline CDR1 and CDR2 sequences are SQVTM and ANQGSEA. The CDR3 sequence is 14 residues long. Trimming stripped 6 bases from V and 0 bases from J, with 12 bases between. CDR3 nucleotides: TGCAGCGTGGATAGGCTTAGCTCCTACAATGAGCAGTTCTTC. Translated, it gives CSVDRLSSYNEQFF.

In this sample, this clonotype turned up many times. The chain has TRBV4-3 and TRBJ2-6, with D tentatively TRBD1 (5 bases). Germline loops: CDR1 LGHNA, CDR2 YSLEER. The CDR3 is 15 residues long. The V end lost 3 bases, the J end lost 1 base, and 7 bases lay between the germline ends. CDR3 sequence reads: CASSQDISGANVLTF. The CDR3, as DNA: TGCGCCAGCAGCCAGGACATATCTGGGGCCAACGTCCTGACTTTC.

This clonotype was found many times. This chain uses TRBV7-2 with TRBJ1-1; a possible D gene is TRBD1 (6 bases). From germline, CDR1 is SGHTA and CDR2 FQGNSA. The CDR3 loop spans 13 amino acids. V lost 4 bases and J lost 2, with 8 bases in between. The CDR3 loop reads CASSWGQNTEAFF. CDR3 coding DNA: TGTGCCAGCAGCTGGGGACAAAACACTGAAGCTTTCTTT.